The 27 T cell receptor beta chains listed next were all sequenced from one sample in a study of T cell clonality in common variable immunodeficiency. Notes on the study in general: Fewer deletions and N-nucleotide insertions were reportedly seen in common variable immunodeficiency TCR beta sequences.

These receptors' targets are unknown. Using immunoSEQ multiplex PCR, the repertoire was profiled, and TCRdb retains in-frame clones only, with some absent. Altogether about 30,000 clones were found in the sample, and no singletons occur. Material: peripheral blood mononuclear cells. The source of these receptors is a human donor with common variable immunodeficiency.

This clone occurred a few times. The read finishes 3 residues shy of the CDR3 end, and the germline J gene is used to complete it. This sequence joins TRBV19 and TRBJ1-2, with TRBD1 matching over 9 bases. Unmatched junction bases numbered 8, after V lost 5 bases and J lost 7 bases. Germline values: CDR1 LNHDA, CDR2 SQIVND (reference sequence). The CDR3 totals 14 residues. The CDR3 DNA, read in part, is TGTGCCAGTAGTCCCGCAAACAGGGGGCTTGGC. It codes for CASSPANRGLG. The entire CDR3 protein reads CASSPANRGLGYTF. Complete variable domain (other parts from reference TRBV19 and TRBJ1-2): DGGITQSPKYLFRKEGQNVTLSCEQNLNHDAMYWYRQDPGQGLRLIYYSQIVNDFQKGDIAEGYSVSREKKESFPLTVTSAQKNPTAFYLCASSPANRGLGYTFGSGTRLTVV.

Notes on this clone: The CDR3 end lies 3 residues beyond the end of the read and is filled in from the germline J gene. J is TRBJ1-6 and V is TRBV7-6, with unresolved D. The CDR3 length is 16 residues. V lost 1 base and J 6 bases, leaving 13 bases between the germline ends. CDR1 and CDR2 from the germline V gene are SGHVS and FNYEAQ. Incomplete CDR3 DNA: TGTGCCAGCAGCTTAGGACAACAATCTCCTAATTCACCC. Translation: CASSLGQQSPNSP. The full CDR3 protein is CASSLGQQSPNSPLHF.

In regard to this clone: The read terminates 3 residues before the CDR3 end, so the remaining end is supplied by the germline J gene. The chain has TRBV13 and TRBJ2-7; 7 bases are shared with TRBD1. V lost 3 bases, J lost 2 bases, and 4 bases stayed unmatched. Per germline, CDR1 PRHDT and CDR2 FYEKMQ (reference sequence). This CDR3 is 14 amino acids long. CDR3 DNA (partial): TGTGCCAGCAGCTTGGGGACAGAAACCTACGAG. It is translated as CASSLGTETYE. The whole CDR3 sequence reads CASSLGTETYEQYF.

On this clone: Sequencing ends 3 residues short of the CDR3 end; the germline J gene provides the rest. The chain joins TRBV11-2 to TRBJ1-2; D may be TRBD1 (5 bases). Per the germline V gene, CDR1 is SGHAT and CDR2 is FQNNGV. CDR3 size: 14 residues. V gave up 3 bases and J gave up 4 bases, with 12 bases separating them. CDR3 DNA (partial): TGTGCCAGCAGCTTCACGGGGACTGCCTATGGC. Amino acid sequence: CASSFTGTAYG. The whole CDR3 protein is CASSFTGTAYGYTF.

This clone was picked up a small number of times. Read coverage stops 3 residues before the CDR3 terminus; the germline J gene supplies the remainder. This rearrangement joins TRBV11-2 to TRBJ2-7; 8 bases match TRBD2. In germline, CDR1 is SGHAT, CDR2 FQNNGV. The trim removed 1 base at V and 0 bases at J, leaving 2 bases unmatched. The CDR3 extends over 15 amino acids. CDR3 residues: CASSLVSGGSYEQYF. The covered CDR3 bases are TGTGCCAGCAGCTTAGTCAGCGGGGGCTCCTACGAG.

This clone was seen a handful of times. The CDR3 goes on 3 residues after the read ends, and that part is filled in from the germline J gene. The rearrangement links TRBV18 to TRBJ2-3, with D unclear. V was trimmed by 4 bases and J by 4 bases, leaving 6 bases between them. Germline V lookup: CDR1 KGHSH, CDR2 LQKENI. The CDR3 sequence is 12 residues long. CDR3 sequence: CASSQRADTQYF. The DNA read from the CDR3 is TGTGCCAGCTCACAACGGGCAGATACG.

Comment on this clone: The read terminates 3 residues before the CDR3 end, so the remaining end is supplied by the germline J gene. V and J are TRBV30 and TRBJ1-2; perhaps TRBD1 as D (6 bases). This CDR3 contains 13 residues. Germline CDR1 is GTSNPN and CDR2 is SVGIG (reference sequence). The CDR3 protein is CAWSVGGREGYTF. The sequenced CDR3 bases are TGTGCCTGGAGCGTGGGGGGGCGGGAAGGC.

This clone has more than one count but fewer than ten. Read coverage stops 3 residues before the CDR3 terminus; the germline J gene supplies the remainder. The chain couples TRBV11-1 to TRBJ2-7, with D possibly being TRBD1 or TRBD2 (5 bases each). The CDR3 length is 15 residues. V lost 5 bases to trimming and J lost 4 bases, with 18 bases between them. CDR1 and CDR2 from the germline V gene are SGHAT and FQDESV (reference sequence). CDR3 loop: CASSGWGDSAYEQYF. The sequenced part of the CDR3 DNA is TGTGCCAGCAGCGGATGGGGAGACAGCGCGTACGAG.

This clone was counted ten times or more. With the read ending 3 residues before the CDR3 end, the germline J gene is used to fill in that end. V is TRBV5-1 and J is TRBJ2-2; D unclear. V was clipped by 6 bases and J by 5 bases, with 8 bases between them. The CDR3 spans 12 residues. The germline V gene encodes CDR1 SGHRS and CDR2 YFSETQ. The sequenced part of the CDR3 DNA is TGCGCCAGCATTCAGGAAACCGGGGAG. This encodes CASIQETGE. The complete CDR3 protein is CASIQETGELFF.

The CDR3 sequence: CASSLGIEGGGTDTQYF. Incomplete CDR3 DNA: TGTGCCAGCAGCTTAGGGATAGAAGGGGGCGGCACAGATACG. The V gene is TRBV7-6, the J gene TRBJ2-3, with 7 bases lining up with TRBD1. The read ends 3 residues before the CDR3 terminus; that terminus is restored from the germline J gene. Germline CDR1 is SGHVS and CDR2 is FNYEAQ. Unmatched junction bases numbered 8, after V lost 1 base and J lost 1 base. CDR3 length: 17 residues.

Points on this clone: Sequencing ends 3 residues short of the CDR3 end; the germline J gene provides the rest. The chain employs TRBV2 and TRBJ2-3; 7 bases line up with TRBD2. The CDR3 runs 17 residues. The J segment lost 3 bases and the V segment lost 2 bases, leaving 11 bases of the junction unmatched. The V gene's germline CDR1 is SNHLY and CDR2 FYNNEI. CDR3 residues: CASSENHPGGGTDTQYF. CDR3 bases read: TGTGCCAGCAGTGAAAACCACCCGGGGGGTGGAACAGATACG. The full variable domain, with the rest looked up from reference TRBV2 and TRBJ2-3, is EPEVTQTPSHQVTQMGQEVILRCVPISNHLYFYWYRQILGQKVEFLVSFYNNEISEKSEIFDDQFSVERPDGSNFTLKIRSTKLEDSAMYFCASSENHPGGGTDTQYFGPGTRLTVL.

This clone was seen many times. The sequenced fragment ends 3 residues before the CDR3 boundary, so the rest is inferred from the germline J gene. The rearrangement uses TRBV2 and TRBJ2-2, with D possibly matching TRBD2 (6 bases). Germline V gene lookup returns CDR1 SNHLY and CDR2 FYNNEI. Trimming removed 8 bases from V and 5 bases from J, with 18 bases in between. CDR3 size: 15 residues. The covered CDR3 bases are TGTGCCAGCCAGGTGGGAGGACTAAAAACCGGGGAG. This gives the protein CASQVGGLKTGE. The complete CDR3 reads CASQVGGLKTGELFF.

This clone was picked up a small number of times. The read falls 3 residues short of the CDR3 end, and the missing part is taken from the germline J gene. This rearrangement joins TRBV11-1 to TRBJ1-2, with a weak D call TRBD1 (6 bases). CDR1 is SGHAT, CDR2 FQDESV, per germline (reference sequence). There are 13 residues in the CDR3. Trimming removed 4 bases at V and 7 bases at J, with 13 bases between. The CDR3: CASSSHRGGGYTF. The part of the CDR3 DNA that was read is TGTGCCAGCAGCTCTCACAGAGGGGGTGGC.

This clone was observed a handful of times. The read is 3 residues too short to cover the CDR3 end, so that end is filled in from the germline J gene. The chain has TRBV6-2 or TRBV6-3 and TRBJ1-1; D possibly corresponds to TRBD1 (6 bases). The V end lost 3 bases, the J end lost 4 bases, and 12 bases lay between the germline ends. CDR1 MNHEY and CDR2 SVGEGT come from the germline V gene. CDR3 length equals 14 residues. CDR3 residues: CASSYQTQGTEAFF. The part of the CDR3 DNA that was read is TGTGCCAGCAGTTATCAAACACAGGGCACTGAA.

This clone has a handful of counts. The sequenced fragment ends 3 residues before the CDR3 boundary, so the rest is inferred from the germline J gene. The chain combines TRBV7-2 with TRBJ1-2, with TRBD1 identical over 7 bases. Germline V gene data show CDR1 as SGHTA and CDR2 as FQGNSA. The CDR3 contains 14 residues. Germline trimming cut 1 base from V and 6 bases from J; bases unmatched to any gene: 5. The CDR3 loop is CASSLETTGNGYTF. The DNA read from the CDR3 is TGTGCCAGCAGCTTAGAAACGACAGGGAATGGC.

This clone has ten or more counts. The observed sequence ends 3 residues before the CDR3 terminus, with the missing tail filled in from the germline J gene. V and J are TRBV7-3 and TRBJ1-1, with D possibly being TRBD1 (5 bases). The CDR3 consists of 20 residues. Germline-derived CDR1 and CDR2 are SGHTA and FQGTGA. The ends were cut back, 1 base at V and 5 bases at J, with 29 bases in the middle. CDR3 DNA, as far as it was read: TGTGCCAGCAGCTTAAGGGGCCCGGGGTCCGGGGGTGGGTTAGGGACTGAA. Its protein is CASSLRGPGSGGGLGTE. The whole CDR3 protein is CASSLRGPGSGGGLGTEAFF. The full variable domain, completed using reference TRBV7-3 and TRBJ1-1, is GAGVSQTPSNKVTEKGKYVELRCDPISGHTALYWYRQSLGQGPEFLIYFQGTGAADDSGLPNDRFFAVRPEGSVSTLKIQRTERGDSAVYLCASSLRGPGSGGGLGTEAFFGQGTRLTVV.

This clone was counted between two and nine times. The CDR3 goes on 3 residues after the read ends, and that part is filled in from the germline J gene. V and J are TRBV6-1 and TRBJ1-1, with 7 bases fitting TRBD1. Per the germline V gene, CDR1 is MNHNS and CDR2 is SASEGT. The CDR3 contains 14 residues. J was trimmed by 6 bases and V by 3 bases; bases with no gene match: 7. The CDR3 sequence is CASSDPGTAPEAFF. The CDR3 DNA, read in part, is TGTGCCAGCAGTGACCCCGGGACAGCCCCTGAA.

This clone was detected ten times or more. Sequencing ends 3 residues short of the CDR3 end; the germline J gene provides the rest. This rearrangement joins TRBV7-2 to TRBJ2-5; D possibly corresponds to TRBD2 (6 bases). Germline V gives CDR1 SGHTA, CDR2 FQGNSA. The CDR3 is 12 amino acids. V was cut by 8 bases and J by 0 bases, with 7 bases left in between. The DNA read from the CDR3 is TGTGCCAGCGGGGGGTACCAAGAGACC. Amino acids: CASGGYQET. The complete CDR3 sequence is CASGGYQETQYF.

Note on this clone: The read halts 3 residues ahead of the CDR3 end, with the missing end drawn from the germline J gene. The genes are TRBV11-2 and TRBJ1-1, with D unclear. Trimming left V 4 bases short and J 6 bases short, with 18 bases between. The germline V gene has CDR1 SGHAT and CDR2 FQNNGV. The CDR3 runs to 15 residues. Incomplete CDR3 DNA: TGTGCCAGCAGCTATTTCCGGGTCGGGGAATCTGAA. This translates into CASSYFRVGESE. The CDR3 in full is CASSYFRVGESEAFF.

This clone was picked up a small number of times. The read is 3 residues too short to cover the CDR3 end, so that end is filled in from the germline J gene. This rearrangement joins TRBV20-1 to TRBJ2-5; 8 bases map to TRBD1. Trimming cost V 6 bases and J 6 bases; bases outside gene matches: 9. The CDR3 spans 13 residues. The germline CDR1 and CDR2 sequences are DFQATT and SNEGSKA (reference sequence). The part of the CDR3 DNA that was read is TGCAGTGCCCTTGCAGGGGGCGGAAAGACC. This encodes CSALAGGGKT. From start to end, the CDR3 is CSALAGGGKTQYF.

Concerning this clone: The read ends 3 residues shy of where the CDR3 ends; the end is completed using the germline J gene. This chain joins TRBV30 and TRBJ2-2; D uncertain. The germline V gene encodes CDR1 GTSNPN and CDR2 SVGIG (reference sequence). This CDR3 contains 14 residues. The V and J ends lost 2 bases and 0 bases respectively, with 7 bases between them. CDR3 in amino acids: CAWSFDSNTGELFF. The sequenced CDR3 bases are TGTGCCTGGAGTTTTGACTCGAACACCGGGGAG.

In its sample, this clone was seen a few times. The read halts 3 residues ahead of the CDR3 end, with the missing end drawn from the germline J gene. This sequence joins TRBV7-9 and TRBJ1-2; D perhaps matches TRBD1 (5 bases). Trimming removed 3 bases from V and 6 bases from J, with 14 bases in between. Germline CDR1 and CDR2: SEHNR and FQNEAQ (reference sequence). This CDR3 comprises 14 residues. CDR3 DNA, as far as it was read: TGTGCCAGCAGCTTCGACAGACAAGGCGATGGC. Amino acid sequence: CASSFDRQGDG. The entire CDR3 protein is CASSFDRQGDGYTF.

Regarding this clone: The CDR3 goes on 3 residues after the read ends, and that part is filled in from the germline J gene. The chain couples TRBV19 to TRBJ1-5; weak D call: TRBD1 (5 bases). V was shortened by 6 bases and J by 6 bases, with 9 bases between the two germline ends. CDR3 size: 12 residues. The V gene's germline CDR1 is LNHDA and CDR2 SQIVND (reference sequence). The CDR3 spells CASRQGSQPQHF. CDR3 DNA (partial): TGTGCCAGTAGGCAGGGTAGTCAGCCC.

This clone has just a few counts. From the germline J gene comes the end of the CDR3, since the read stops 3 residues before it. This chain connects TRBV2 to TRBJ2-6; tentatively, D is TRBD2 (5 bases). This CDR3 comprises 15 residues. Germline CDR1 and CDR2: SNHLY and FYNNEI. V dropped 4 bases and J dropped 3 bases, with 10 bases sitting between them. CDR3 bases read: TGTGCCAGCAGTGGTACAGCGGTTGGGGCCAACGTC. As protein: CASSGTAVGANV. The entire CDR3 is CASSGTAVGANVLTF.

The table lists this clone with many counts. The read is 3 residues too short to cover the CDR3 end, so that end is filled in from the germline J gene. The chain uses TRBV12-3 or TRBV12-4 and TRBJ2-1; TRBD1 is a possible D gene (5 bases). Trimming took 4 bases from V and 6 from J, leaving 10 bases between them. The CDR3 runs to 13 residues. CDR3: CASSSQVPNEQFF. Incomplete CDR3 DNA: TGTGCCAGCAGTTCACAGGTCCCCAATGAG.

In its sample, this clone was seen many times. The CDR3 DNA, read in part, is TGTGCCAGCAGCTTAACCCCGGGCTCCTACGAG. This encodes CASSLTPGSYE. The full CDR3 sequence reads CASSLTPGSYEQYF. The chain is built from TRBV7-8 and TRBJ2-7; D is undetermined. The read finishes 3 residues shy of the CDR3 end, and the germline J gene is used to complete it. The germline V and J ends were trimmed by 2 bases and 0 bases, with 8 bases remaining between them. The CDR3 runs 14 residues. The germline gives CDR1 SGHVS, CDR2 FQNEAQ.

This clone has a count of ten or more. Read data end 3 residues before the CDR3 end; the end is taken from the germline J gene. The chain recombines TRBV30 with TRBJ2-3; 11 bases line up with TRBD2. Germline V CDR1 and CDR2: GTSNPN, SVGIG (reference sequence). V was clipped by 2 bases and J by 6 bases; unmatched bases: 13. CDR3 length: 17 residues. CDR3 DNA (partial): TGTGCCTGGAGTAGTTTGGTAGCGGGGGGGTCGACCGATACG. Amino acid sequence: CAWSSLVAGGSTDT. The entire CDR3 is CAWSSLVAGGSTDTQYF.